This T cell receptor (beta chain) was captured in a study of CD8+CD57+ T cells in acquired aplastic anemia. About the research overall: Sorted CD4+ and CD8+ cells gave a mean 3.2 ug DNA, range about 0.17 to 27.4 ug.

This CDR3 has 14 residues. Germline V gene sequence: CDR1 SEHNR, CDR2 FQNEAQ (reference sequence). Genomic DNA was employed as the template in profiling TCR beta VDJ and CDR3. TCRdb re-derived calls from the reads in MiXCR, one entry per CDR3 protein. The data hold around 200,000 distinct CDR3 sequences, with roughly 55% observed a single time. Turning to this clonotype: Germline and junction disagree at one end, which may indicate a read error.

This TCR was sampled from a human donor in good health. The rearrangement links TRBV7-9 to TRBJ2-1, with 12 bases lining up with TRBD2. Material for sequencing was sorted CD4+, CD8+, or CD8+CD57+ T cells (not recorded which) from PBMCs. CDR3 region: CASSASGGAYEQFF. As DNA, the CDR3 is TGCGCCAGCAGCGCTAGCGGGGGGGCCTATGAGCAGTTCTTC.